This passage covers 7 T cell receptor beta chains from one sample sequenced in a study of cytomegalovirus exposure and HLA in healthy donors. Researchers ran the PCR with 60 Vbeta and 13 Jbeta primers. Data came from immunoSEQ multiplex PCR; TCRdb stores just in-frame clones and leaves some out. Of 150,000 to 200,000 clones listed, approximately 75% are singletons. Sequences were obtained from PBMCs. These receptors were collected from a man aged 45-65 years in good health and CMV-seropositive.

The V and J genes are TRBV4-2 and TRBJ2-7; possibly TRBD1 for D (5 bases). Between the trimmed V and J ends, which lost 4 bases and 7 bases, there was a span of 17 bases. The CDR3 covers 14 residues. Germline V lookup: CDR1 LGHNA, CDR2 YNFKEQ. CDR3 loop: CASSPSRTRFEQYF. In DNA form, the CDR3 reads TGTGCCAGCAGCCCGTCAAGGACACGCTTTGAGCAGTACTTC.

CDR3 sequence (DNA): TGTGCCAGCAGCGTCGGACTAGCGGGGGCCTCCTACGAGCAGTACTTC. Residues: CASSVGLAGASYEQYF. V and J are TRBV9 and TRBJ2-7; 13 bases fit TRBD2. The length of the CDR3 is 16 residues. V was pared by 2 bases and J by 0 bases, with 2 bases of the junction left unmatched. Germline V lookup: CDR1 SGDLS, CDR2 YYNGEE.

The genes are TRBV11-2 and TRBJ2-2; 8 positions agree with TRBD2. The CDR3 loop spans 15 amino acids. Per the germline V gene, CDR1 is SGHAT and CDR2 is FQNNGV. V lost 4 bases, J lost 5 bases, and 6 bases stayed unmatched. CDR3 coding DNA: TGTGCCAGCAGCTGGGGGACTAGTAATACCGGGGAGCTGTTTTTT. Encoded protein: CASSWGTSNTGELFF. Filled out from reference TRBV11-2 and TRBJ2-2, the complete variable domain reads EAGVAQSPRYKIIEKRQSVAFWCNPISGHATLYWYQQILGQGPKLLIQFQNNGVVDDSQLPKDRFSAERLKGVDSTLKIQPAKLEDSAVYLCASSWGTSNTGELFFGEGSRLTVL.

The chain couples TRBV11-2 to TRBJ1-4, with a possible D match to TRBD1 (6 bases). There are 16 residues in the CDR3. Germline V gene data show CDR1 as SGHAT and CDR2 as FQNNGV. V was shortened by 4 bases and J by 4 bases, with 16 bases between the two germline ends. CDR3 nucleotide sequence: TGTGCCAGCAGCTCAGTTAAAGGACAGAATAATGAAAAACTGTTTTTT. Its translation is CASSSVKGQNNEKLFF.

V is TRBV6-1 and J is TRBJ2-5; 7 nucleotides align to TRBD1. Germline-derived CDR1 and CDR2 are MNHNS and SASEGT. The CDR3 extends over 14 amino acids. V was clipped by 3 bases and J by 4 bases; unmatched bases: 5. The DNA for the CDR3 is TGTGCCAGCAGTGACCGACAGGGCTTAGAGACCCAGTACTTC. Protein: CASSDRQGLETQYF.

About this clone: The junction departs from germline at one end; a sequencing error may be responsible. The chain links TRBV19 to TRBJ1-2; D is unclear. CDR3 size: 14 residues. CDR1 LNHDA and CDR2 SQIVND come from the germline V gene (reference sequence). In DNA form, the CDR3 reads TGTGCCAGTAGTATAGGAGAAGGAAACTATGGCTACACTTTC. Amino acid sequence: CASSIGEGNYGYTF.

The rearrangement joins TRBV28 to TRBJ2-5; 8 bases fit TRBD2. Trimming removed 3 bases from V and 5 bases from J; junction bases left unmatched: 14. The CDR3 is 17 amino acids. Germline CDR1 MDHEN, CDR2 SYDVKM. The CDR3, as DNA: TGTGCCAGCAGTTTCGGGGGGGCCAGTTACCGGCAGGAGACCCAGTACTTC. This sequence encodes CASSFGGASYRQETQYF.